The 10 T cell receptor beta chains below come from one sample, sequenced in a study of cytomegalovirus exposure and HLA in healthy donors. The protocol was immunoSEQ multiplex PCR, while the TCRdb copy is restricted to in-frame clones and leaves out a portion. The sample contains under 200,000 clones, roughly 80% of which appear only once. The sequencing sample was made of PBMCs. The receptors were gathered from a man aged 18 to 35 in good health and CMV-seropositive.

The sample holds a few counts of this clone. The J gene is TRBJ2-7, the V gene TRBV5-6; 8 bases agree with TRBD1. This CDR3 has 14 residues. Germline CDR1 is SGHDT and CDR2 is YYEEEE. With 3 bases clipped from V and 3 bases from J, the junction kept 5 bases outside the gene matches. The CDR3 DNA sequence: TGTGCCAGCAGCTGGGAAGACAGGGGCTACGAGCAGTACTTC. Translation gives CASSWEDRGYEQYF.

The chain recombines TRBV29-1 with TRBJ2-5, with 12 nucleotides matching TRBD2. The CDR3 totals 15 residues. V lost 3 bases and J lost 5; bases outside the gene matches: 7. The germline gives CDR1 SQVTM, CDR2 ANQGSEA. The CDR3 DNA reads as TGCAGCGTTGACGTGCTAGCGGGAGGGCCGGAGACCCAGTACTTC. It encodes CSVDVLAGGPETQYF.

The V gene is TRBV28, the J gene TRBJ2-5; 8 bases align to TRBD2. The CDR3 spans 14 residues. The V gene end was trimmed by 3 bases and the J gene end by 4 bases; junction bases not matched to a gene: 4. Per the germline V gene, CDR1 is MDHEN and CDR2 is SYDVKM. The CDR3 is CASSFSGSRETQYF. As DNA, the CDR3 is TGTGCCAGCAGTTTCAGCGGGAGTAGAGAGACCCAGTACTTC. Complete variable domain (other parts from reference TRBV28 and TRBJ2-5): DVKVTQSSRYLVKRTGEKVFLECVQDMDHENMFWYRQDPGLGLRLIYFSYDVKMKEKGDIPEGYSVSREKKERFSLILESASTNQTSMYLCASSFSGSRETQYFGPGTRLLVL.

The chain is built from TRBV6-5 and TRBJ1-3; D is uncertain. The CDR3 has 15 residues. V gave up 7 bases and J gave up 4 bases, with 17 bases separating them. Germline V gene lookup returns CDR1 MNHEY and CDR2 SVGAGI. CDR3 residues: CASILSLSPGNTIYF. In nucleotides, the CDR3 is TGTGCCAGCATCCTCTCCCTATCTCCCGGAAACACCATATATTTT.

The chain combines TRBV11-2 with TRBJ2-7, with no clear D. V was cut by 5 bases and J by 6 bases, with 14 bases left in between. Germline CDR1 and CDR2: SGHAT and FQNNGV. The CDR3 sequence is 13 residues long. The CDR3 loop reads CASSRSSLSEQYF. In DNA, the CDR3 is TGTGCCAGCAGCCGCTCGAGCCTTTCCGAGCAGTACTTC. Complete variable domain (other parts from reference TRBV11-2 and TRBJ2-7): EAGVAQSPRYKIIEKRQSVAFWCNPISGHATLYWYQQILGQGPKLLIQFQNNGVVDDSQLPKDRFSAERLKGVDSTLKIQPAKLEDSAVYLCASSRSSLSEQYFGPGTRLTVT.

The CDR3 DNA sequence: TGTGCCAGCAGTAACAGACACAGGGTGGGGGATCAGCCCCAGCATTTT. Translating it yields CASSNRHRVGDQPQHF. The chain couples TRBV28 to TRBJ1-5; a weak D match, TRBD1 (6 bases). The CDR3 totals 16 residues. The V and J ends lost 5 bases and 5 bases respectively, with 19 bases between them. The germline V gene has CDR1 MDHEN and CDR2 SYDVKM.

The sample holds many counts of this clone. J is TRBJ1-2 and V is TRBV19; 9 bases are a match to TRBD1. The J segment lost 2 bases and the V segment lost 6 bases, leaving 4 bases of the junction unmatched. This CDR3 is built from 14 residues. Per the germline V gene, CDR1 is LNHDA and CDR2 is SQIVND (reference sequence). For the CDR3, the DNA is TGTGCCAGTAGGGGACAGGGAGGAAACTATGGCTACACCTTC. This sequence encodes CASRGQGGNYGYTF.

The CDR3 DNA sequence: TGTGCCAGCAGTTACTACAGGGGTTTTCAGACCCAGTACTTC. This encodes CASSYYRGFQTQYF. V usage is TRBV27 and J usage is TRBJ2-5; 7 positions agree with TRBD1. Germline V gene lookup returns CDR1 MNHEY and CDR2 SMNVEV (reference sequence). This CDR3 contains 14 residues. V shed 4 bases and J 6 bases; nucleotides not matched to a gene: 8.

The genes are TRBV5-1 and TRBJ2-7; D unresolved. Germline V CDR1 and CDR2: SGHRS, YFSETQ. V gave up 0 bases and J gave up 4 bases, with 5 bases separating them. This CDR3 spans 12 amino acids. CDR3 nucleotides: TGCGCCAGCAGCTTGGATGAGTACGAGCAGTACTTC. Translation gives CASSLDEYEQYF.

About this clone itself: A junction end diverges from the germline sequence, so it may reflect a read error. The rearrangement joins TRBV4-2 to TRBJ2-7; the D is unclear. The germline V gene has CDR1 LGHNA and CDR2 YNFKEQ. The CDR3 is made up of 15 amino acids. CDR3 bases: TGTGCCAGCAGCAAAGAACTGACACAAACCTACGAGCAGTACTTC. Protein sequence: CASSKELTQTYEQYF.